This T cell receptor beta chain was sequenced in a study of a mutant IDH1 vaccine in newly diagnosed glioma. Across the study: At weeks 1, 3, 5, 7, 11, 15, 19 and 23, patients received a vaccination, eight in all. Earlier care involved radiotherapy, temozolomide, or both, and the majority received both.

The table came from immunoSEQ multiplex PCR; TCRdb's copy has only in-frame clones and leaves some out. The table shows 110,000 or so clones, with almost 90% occurring only once. Germline CDR1 and CDR2: MDHEN and SYDVKM. The CDR3 covers 12 residues. The V and J ends lost 7 bases and 6 bases respectively, with 7 bases between them. Findings and limits, study-wide: Seemingly, top peripheral T cell clonotype changes bore no relation to pseudoprogression.

Time point noted: week 11, during vaccination. Doses of 300 ug of mutant IDH1 20-mer peptide were given with topical imiquimod. New WHO grade 3 or 4 astrocytomas that were IDH1-mutant and ATRX-lost occurred in the donors. A remark on this clone: What it binds is not known.

Sequencing was performed on PBMCs, taken from a glioma patient whose treatment included an IDH1 peptide vaccine. V usage is TRBV28 and J usage is TRBJ1-6; no firm D call. The origin of this receptor is a woman aged 45-65 years with glioma. CDR3 DNA: TGTGCCAGCAAATGGGGTAATTCACCCCTCCACTTT. This encodes CASKWGNSPLHF.